This TCR beta chain derives from a study of cytomegalovirus exposure and HLA in healthy donors. The PCR employed 60 Vbeta primers together with 13 Jbeta primers. Clones were read by immunoSEQ multiplex PCR, and TCRdb kept only the in-frame ones, dropping some. The repertoire includes over 95,000 clones, over 60% of them detected once, and approximately 2.5% sits in the top ten. This CDR3 has 11 amino acids. Germline-derived CDR1 and CDR2 are MNHEY and SVGAGI. The ends were cut back, 9 bases at V and 4 bases at J, with 10 bases in the middle. Sequences were obtained from PBMCs. The receptor comes from a female donor in good health and CMV-seronegative. The rearrangement uses TRBV6-5 and TRBJ2-7; TRBD2 might be the D (5 bases). CDR3 nucleotides: TGTGCCAGTGAACTAGTTTACGAGCAGTACTTC. Its translation: CASELVYEQYF.